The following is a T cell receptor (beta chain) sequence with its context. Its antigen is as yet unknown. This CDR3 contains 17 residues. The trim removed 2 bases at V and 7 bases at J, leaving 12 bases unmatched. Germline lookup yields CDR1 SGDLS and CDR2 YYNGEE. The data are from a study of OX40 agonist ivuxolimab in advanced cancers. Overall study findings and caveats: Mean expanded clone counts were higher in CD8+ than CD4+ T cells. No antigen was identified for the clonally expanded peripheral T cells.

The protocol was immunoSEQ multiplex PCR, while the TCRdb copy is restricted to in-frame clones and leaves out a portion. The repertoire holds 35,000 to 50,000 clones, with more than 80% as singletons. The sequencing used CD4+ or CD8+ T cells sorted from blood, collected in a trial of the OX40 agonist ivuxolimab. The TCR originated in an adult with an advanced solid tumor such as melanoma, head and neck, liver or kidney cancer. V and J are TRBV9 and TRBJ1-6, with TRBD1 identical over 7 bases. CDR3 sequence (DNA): TGTGCCAGCAGCGTCGACCCGACAGGGAATATAAATTCACCCCTCCACTTT. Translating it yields CASSVDPTGNINSPLHF.